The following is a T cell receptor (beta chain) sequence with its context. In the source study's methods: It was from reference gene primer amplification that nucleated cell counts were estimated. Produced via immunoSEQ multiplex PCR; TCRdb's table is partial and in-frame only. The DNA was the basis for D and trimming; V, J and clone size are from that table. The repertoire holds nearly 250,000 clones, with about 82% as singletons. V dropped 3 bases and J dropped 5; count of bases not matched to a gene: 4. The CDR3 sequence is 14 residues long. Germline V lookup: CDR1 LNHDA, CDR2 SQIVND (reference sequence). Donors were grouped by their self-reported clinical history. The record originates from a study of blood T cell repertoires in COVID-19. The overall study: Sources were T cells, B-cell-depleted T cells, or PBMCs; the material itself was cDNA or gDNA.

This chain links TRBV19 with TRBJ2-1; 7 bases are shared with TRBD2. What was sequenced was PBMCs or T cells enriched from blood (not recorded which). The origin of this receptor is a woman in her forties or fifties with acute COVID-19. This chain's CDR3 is CASSIWTRDNEQFF. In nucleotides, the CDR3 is TGTGCCAGTAGTATCTGGACTAGGGACAATGAGCAGTTCTTC.